What follows is one T cell receptor (beta chain) and its context. Germline CDR1 is SGHRS and CDR2 is YFSETQ. V gave up 8 bases and J gave up 2 bases, with 16 bases separating them. The CDR3 is 15 residues long. Donors gave about 10 milliliters of peripheral blood apiece. A sample-barcoded 5' primer and a J-beta primer mix were used in a second PCR of about 7 to 12 cycles. TCRdb re-analysed the 5' RACE reads in MiXCR, keeping a single row per CDR3 protein. The data contain some 710,000 distinct CDR3 sequences, roughly 46% of them singletons. The sample originates from a study of blood T cells in healthy people across ages.

The TCR was taken from a man older than 75 in good health. The sample comprised blood. The chain couples TRBV5-1 to TRBJ2-2, with D maybe TRBD1 (6 bases). The CDR3 DNA follows: TGCGCCAGTCGTCCGGGACACAGAAACACCGGGGAGCTGTTTTTT. Its translation is CASRPGHRNTGELFF.